Listed here are 4 T cell receptor beta chains from one sample, sequenced in a study of OX40 agonist ivuxolimab in advanced cancers. The library relied on the immunoSEQ multiplex PCR assay. As stored in TCRdb, this immuneACCESS dataset retains in-frame rearrangements with V and J assigned. A fraction of the clones does not appear; measured against another copy, unresolved V genes explain less than half of the discrepancy, and the remainder lacks a known reason. This sample comprises under 85,000 clones, approximately 93% of them detected only once. Roughly 6.5% of the sample is taken by the ten largest. The specimen was CD4+ or CD8+ T cells sorted from blood, collected in a trial of the OX40 agonist ivuxolimab. The receptors were gathered from an adult with an advanced solid tumor such as melanoma, head and neck, liver or kidney cancer.

The chain carries TRBV1 and TRBJ2-7. TRBV1 is a pseudogene locus. This CDR3 is built from 15 residues. The CDR3 loop is CTSSQVPWQPYEQYF. The CDR3 bases are TGCACCAGCAGCCAAGTTCCGTGGCAGCCCTACGAGCAGTACTTC.

The genes are TRBV4-1 and TRBJ2-2, with D uncertain. The V end lost 0 bases, the J end lost 1 base, and 6 bases lay between the germline ends. The CDR3 runs 15 residues. CDR1 and CDR2 from the germline V gene are MGHRA and YSYEKL. This CDR3 is CASSQDLWNTGELFF. CDR3 bases: TGCGCCAGCAGCCAAGATCTATGGAACACCGGGGAGCTGTTTTTT.

This chain links TRBV27 with TRBJ1-1, with D uncertain. Germline-derived CDR1 and CDR2 are MNHEY and SMNVEV (reference sequence). Trimming stripped 2 bases from V and 1 base from J, with 5 bases between. The CDR3 sequence is 13 residues long. The chain's CDR3 is CASSLVGNTEAFF. DNA for the CDR3: TGTGCCAGCAGTTTAGTGGGGAACACTGAAGCTTTCTTT.

The table lists this clone with a few counts. V is TRBV10-3 and J is TRBJ1-6, with TRBD1 matching 7 bases. CDR1 is ENHRY, CDR2 SYGVKD, per germline. The V and J ends lost 2 bases and 0 bases, in that order; junction bases with no gene match: 4. This CDR3 region has 17 residues. The CDR3, as DNA: TGTGCCATCAGTGAGGGGCAGGGGGTCTCCTATAATTCACCCCTCCACTTT. It translates to CAISEGQGVSYNSPLHF.